This T cell receptor beta chain was sequenced for a study of cytomegalovirus exposure and HLA in healthy donors. Amplification used 60 Vbeta primers and 13 Jbeta primers. Using immunoSEQ multiplex PCR, the repertoire was profiled, and TCRdb retains in-frame clones only, with some absent. Seen here are about 93,000 clones, roughly 78% observed once, and the top ten hold 5.5% to 8%. The V and J ends lost 8 bases and 0 bases respectively, with 14 bases between them. Germline V gene data show CDR1 as SNHLY and CDR2 as FYNNEI. The CDR3 spans 14 residues. Sequencing used PBMCs. The sequence came from a man aged 25-45 years in good health and CMV-seronegative. V is TRBV2 and J is TRBJ2-7; maybe TRBD1 (6 bases). The CDR3 spells CASREQGPSYEQYF. The CDR3 DNA is TGTGCCAGCCGGGAACAGGGACCCTCCTACGAGCAGTACTTC.